One and the same sample provided the 6 T cell receptor beta chains below, sequenced in a study of T cell changes during pregnancy in multiple sclerosis. Clones were read by immunoSEQ multiplex PCR, and TCRdb kept only the in-frame ones, dropping some. Of 40,000 to 55,000 clones listed, 91% are singletons. The material sequenced was CD8+ T cells from peripheral blood mononuclear cells, taken in the second trimester of pregnancy. The receptors were gathered from a female donor with multiple sclerosis, enrolled in a pregnancy study.

The CDR3 loop reads CASSEPPGLAKNIQYF. As DNA, the CDR3 is TGTGCCAGCAGTGAACCCCCAGGACTAGCCAAAAACATTCAGTACTTC. The V call is TRBV6-1, the J call TRBJ2-4; D might be TRBD2 (5 bases). CDR3 length: 16 residues. Germline CDR1 and CDR2: MNHNS and SASEGT. Trimming removed 2 bases at V and 0 bases at J, with 11 bases between.

This chain uses TRBV9 with TRBJ2-5, with D possibly being TRBD2 (6 bases). V was pared by 5 bases and J by 4 bases, with 12 bases between. The germline V gene has CDR1 SGDLS and CDR2 YYNGEE. The CDR3 length is 13 residues. Here the CDR3 reads CASSIQGGETQYF. The DNA of the CDR3 is TGTGCCAGCAGTATTCAGGGAGGAGAGACCCAGTACTTC.

This clone has just one count. The chain combines TRBV2 with TRBJ2-1, with 9 positions matching TRBD1. With V trimmed by 6 bases and J by 2 bases, 2 bases remained unmatched. CDR3 length: 14 amino acids. The germline gives CDR1 SNHLY, CDR2 FYNNEI. In DNA, the CDR3 is TGTGCCAGCAGGACAGGGGGGACCTACAATGAGCAGTTCTTC. Protein sequence: CASRTGGTYNEQFF.

The chain uses TRBV6-5 and TRBJ2-2; unclear D gene. The CDR3 consists of 15 residues. Looked up from germline, CDR1 is MNHEY and CDR2 is SVGAGI. V was pared by 3 bases and J by 4 bases, with 12 bases between. CDR3 sequence reads: CASSYTPTGTGELFF. CDR3 in DNA: TGTGCCAGCAGTTATACGCCCACGGGCACCGGGGAGCTGTTTTTT.

The CDR3 region is CASSATGGASYGYTF. The DNA of the CDR3 is TGTGCCAGCAGCGCGACAGGGGGCGCATCCTATGGCTACACCTTC. The V gene is TRBV9, the J gene TRBJ1-2; 10 bases align to TRBD1. The CDR3 spans 15 residues. Per the germline V gene, CDR1 is SGDLS and CDR2 is YYNGEE. Trimming at V came to 3 bases and at J to 4 bases, leaving 6 bases not matched to a gene.

The rearrangement uses TRBV2 and TRBJ2-3; 8 bases are a match to TRBD2. V gave up 2 bases and J gave up 11 bases; unmatched junction bases: 3. This CDR3 is built from 12 residues. Germline lookup yields CDR1 SNHLY and CDR2 FYNNEI. The chain's CDR3 is CASSEYSGVQYF. For the CDR3, the DNA is TGTGCCAGCAGTGAATATAGCGGGGTGCAGTATTTT. Supplemented by reference TRBV2 and TRBJ2-3, the full variable domain reads EPEVTQTPSHQVTQMGQEVILRCVPISNHLYFYWYRQILGQKVEFLVSFYNNEISEKSEIFDDQFSVERPDGSNFTLKIRSTKLEDSAMYFCASSEYSGVQYFGPGTRLTVL.